This TCR beta chain came from a study of post-analysis software for immune sequencing data. Across the whole study: There were relapsing-remitting, secondary progressive and progressive-relapsing multiple sclerosis among the disease courses included.

The sample holds many counts of this clonotype. The antigen is unknown. Each TCR beta cDNA library carried unique molecular identifiers. Each sample of about 0.95 to 11 million input T cells yielded roughly 500,000 cDNA molecules, so each molecule approximated one T cell. One entry per CDR3 protein results from TCRdb running MiXCR on the PCR reads. In the table there are some 260,000 distinct CDR3 sequences, about 40% of which are singletons. The study, taken as a whole, reports: TRBV5-6, TRBV5-1 and TRBV20-1 belonged to a set of about five TRBV segments that were more frequent in patients than controls. Multiple sclerosis patients showed significantly lower normalized Chao1 diversity than controls did. Strong co-clustering by F measure was evident for samples that had been prepared in the same batch.

Trimming at V came to 4 bases and at J to 0 bases, leaving 12 bases not matched to a gene. Germline CDR1 SGHRS, CDR2 YFSETQ. The CDR3 extends over 20 amino acids. The rearrangement joins TRBV5-1 to TRBJ2-3; 15 bases are shared with TRBD2. This TCR derives from a girl aged 5 to 17 with multiple sclerosis. Sequences were obtained from blood. DNA for the CDR3: TGCGCCAGCAGCGTGGGGACTAGCGGGGGGACCCTACCTAGCACAGATACGCAGTATTTT. It is translated as CASSVGTSGGTLPSTDTQYF.